These 22 T cell receptor beta chains were all obtained from the same sample, sequenced in a study of shared clonotypes between healthy human individuals. Sequenced by immunoSEQ multiplex PCR; TCRdb stores in-frame clones only, minus some. The sample lists 2,500,000 or so clones, roughly 92% occurring once. The source material was naive CD4+ T cells from PBMCs. Subset: CD45RA+ positively selected. These receptors all stem from a man in his late teens or twenties in good health. Some clones in this sample may be carry-over from other donors' samples.

This chain uses TRBV5-6 with TRBJ2-7, with D possibly being TRBD1 or TRBD2 (5 bases each). The V gene's germline CDR1 is SGHDT and CDR2 YYEEEE. The CDR3 is 15 residues long. V lost 5 bases to trimming and J lost 0 bases, with 15 bases between them. The CDR3 sequence is CASSRGTAVSYEQYF. The CDR3 DNA reads as TGTGCCAGCAGTCGAGGGACCGCCGTCTCCTACGAGCAGTACTTC.

This chain joins TRBV25-1 and TRBJ1-5; possibly TRBD1 for D (6 bases). V lost 5 bases, J lost 5 bases, and 16 bases lay in between. CDR3 length: 15 amino acids. Germline V gene lookup returns CDR1 MGHDK and CDR2 SYGVNS. CDR3 bases: TGTGCCAGCAGTAAGGGGGAGCTTTACGATCAGCCCCAGCATTTT. The encoded protein is CASSKGELYDQPQHF.

This sequence joins TRBV10-3 and TRBJ2-5; 9 positions match TRBD1. V trimming: 0 bases; J trimming: 5 bases; junction bases outside the gene matches: 4. In germline, CDR1 is ENHRY, CDR2 SYGVKD. CDR3 length: 15 amino acids. The CDR3 nucleotides are TGTGCCATCAGTGAGTCAACAGGGGGCCGGGAGACCCAGTACTTC. This translates into CAISESTGGRETQYF.

The V gene is TRBV15, the J gene TRBJ2-7, with TRBD1 as a possible D gene (6 bases). Per the germline V gene, CDR1 is LNHNV and CDR2 is YYDKDF (reference sequence). The CDR3 runs 15 residues. V lost 1 base, J lost 2 bases, and 12 bases lay in between. The CDR3 DNA reads TGTGCCACCAGCAGAGGCCGGGACAACCCCTACGAGCAGTACTTC. It is translated as CATSRGRDNPYEQYF.

The chain employs TRBV4-2 and TRBJ1-2; a weak D match, TRBD1 (5 bases). Between the trimmed V and J ends, which lost 5 bases and 3 bases, there was a span of 13 bases. This CDR3 is 14 amino acids long. Germline values: CDR1 LGHNA, CDR2 YNFKEQ. CDR3 nucleotides: TGTGCCAGCAGCTGGCTTTGGGGGGACTATGGCTACACCTTC. Its translation: CASSWLWGDYGYTF.

The V and J genes are TRBV6-5 and TRBJ1-3; 7 bases agree with TRBD1. The length of the CDR3 is 14 residues. Trimming cost V 6 bases and J 4 bases; bases outside gene matches: 6. Germline CDR1 MNHEY, CDR2 SVGAGI. DNA of the CDR3: TGTGCCAGCAGCCGCCAGGGGGTCGGAAACACCATATATTTT. Its translation: CASSRQGVGNTIYF.

The chain joins TRBV29-1 to TRBJ2-5; a possible D gene is TRBD2 (6 bases). CDR1 and CDR2 from the germline V gene are SQVTM and ANQGSEA. V lost 1 base and J 1 base, leaving 10 bases between the germline ends. CDR3 size: 14 residues. CDR3 coding DNA: TGCAGCGTTGAAGGGCGGAGGGCCCAAGAGACCCAGTACTTC. Translated, it gives CSVEGRRAQETQYF.

The chain uses TRBV2 and TRBJ2-1; perhaps TRBD1 as D (6 bases). The CDR3 is made up of 16 amino acids. Germline V gives CDR1 SNHLY, CDR2 FYNNEI. V was shortened by 5 bases and J by 1 base, with 15 bases between the two germline ends. CDR3 nucleotides: TGTGCCAGCAGTCGACGACAGGATGTATCCTACAATGAGCAGTTCTTC. It is translated as CASSRRQDVSYNEQFF.

The chain recombines TRBV11-2 with TRBJ2-5; 8 nucleotides agree with TRBD2. V shed 5 bases, J shed 5 bases, and the junction held 1 base outside the gene matches. The CDR3 loop spans 12 amino acids. The V gene's germline CDR1 is SGHAT and CDR2 FQNNGV. The CDR3 protein is CASSREGETQYF. CDR3 coding DNA: TGTGCCAGCAGCCGGGAGGGGGAGACCCAGTACTTC.

The V and J genes are TRBV5-1 and TRBJ2-2; the match to TRBD1 covers 7 bases. Germline V CDR1 and CDR2: SGHRS, YFSETQ. This CDR3 has 16 residues. V lost 7 bases, J lost 7 bases, and 16 bases stayed unmatched. CDR3 sequence reads: CASGEQGTQLGGELFF. The CDR3 nucleotides are TGCGCCAGCGGTGAACAGGGGACACAACTGGGCGGGGAGCTGTTTTTT.

The chain employs TRBV19 and TRBJ2-2, with D perhaps given as TRBD1 or TRBD2 (5 bases each). The CDR3 spans 13 residues. Germline CDR1 LNHDA, CDR2 SQIVND (reference sequence). Trimming took off 6 bases at V and 7 bases at J, with 12 bases between the two ends. The CDR3 spells CASSSGAGGELFF. DNA for the CDR3: TGTGCCAGTAGCTCCGGGGCGGGCGGGGAGCTGTTTTTT.

Remarks on this clone: The identical CDR3 is also encoded by other nucleotide sequences in the sample. V usage is TRBV19 and J usage is TRBJ1-1, with D hard to call. Germline-derived CDR1 and CDR2 are LNHDA and SQIVND (reference sequence). This CDR3 spans 13 amino acids. Trimming cost V 1 base and J 0 bases, with 3 bases left between them. Written as DNA, the CDR3 is TGTGCCAGTAGTATAGTGGTGAACACTGAAGCTTTCTTT. Amino acid sequence: CASSIVVNTEAFF.

The V call is TRBV11-2, the J call TRBJ2-3; 8 bases fit TRBD1. This CDR3 comprises 15 residues. Unmatched junction bases numbered 4, after V lost 1 base and J lost 4 bases. Germline V gives CDR1 SGHAT, CDR2 FQNNGV. The DNA for the CDR3 is TGTGCCAGCAGCTTAGGTACAGGGGGTCCAGATACGCAGTATTTT. This translates into CASSLGTGGPDTQYF.

The chain joins TRBV2 to TRBJ1-2, with TRBD1 identical over 9 bases. The CDR3 totals 14 residues. The ends lost 6 bases at V and 4 bases at J; junction bases unmatched: 6. Per germline, CDR1 SNHLY and CDR2 FYNNEI. The CDR3 DNA sequence: TGTGCCAGCAGCCCACAGGGGGCTCGCTATGGCTACACCTTC. This translates into CASSPQGARYGYTF.

This chain joins TRBV5-5 and TRBJ2-7; TRBD2 matches 8 bases. CDR1 and CDR2 from the germline V gene are SGHKS and YYEKEE (reference sequence). J lost 4 bases, V lost 0 bases, and 12 bases had no gene match. There are 17 residues in the CDR3. CDR3 nucleotides: TGTGCCAGCAGCTTGGCCCCCAGGGGCGGGGGGTCATACGAGCAGTACTTC. It specifies CASSLAPRGGGSYEQYF.

V usage is TRBV4-2 and J usage is TRBJ2-7, with 11 positions matching TRBD2. J gave up 2 bases and V 2 bases, and 11 bases lay outside the gene matches. The CDR3 extends over 18 amino acids. CDR1 and CDR2 (germline): LGHNA, YNFKEQ. This CDR3 reads CASSQQPVGLAAAYEQYF. The CDR3 nucleotides read TGTGCCAGCAGCCAACAACCTGTGGGACTAGCGGCAGCCTACGAGCAGTACTTC.

The chain carries TRBV28 and TRBJ1-5, with a tentative D call TRBD1 (5 bases). In germline, CDR1 is MDHEN, CDR2 SYDVKM. The CDR3 has 15 residues. Trimming stripped 5 bases from V and 0 bases from J, with 11 bases between. The CDR3 is CASSGGMGSNQPQHF. For the CDR3, the DNA is TGTGCCAGCAGTGGGGGGATGGGTAGCAATCAGCCCCAGCATTTT.

The chain recombines TRBV5-1 with TRBJ2-3; 9 nucleotides agree with TRBD2. After removal of 1 base from V and 1 base from J, the junction contained 13 bases not matched to a gene. Germline-derived CDR1 and CDR2 are SGHRS and YFSETQ. This CDR3 contains 19 residues. The CDR3 loop is CASSLFLFTSGQGTDTQYF. CDR3 DNA sequence: TGCGCCAGCAGCTTGTTCCTTTTTACTAGCGGGCAGGGCACAGATACGCAGTATTTT.

This chain joins TRBV4-2 and TRBJ1-1; 8 nucleotides line up with TRBD1. The CDR3 length is 18 residues. Germline values: CDR1 LGHNA, CDR2 YNFKEQ. Germline trimming cut 0 bases from V and 4 bases from J; bases unmatched to any gene: 13. The CDR3 DNA is TGTGCCAGCAGCCAAGAATCCCGAGGACAGGGAGGCGCCACTGAAGCTTTCTTT. Residues: CASSQESRGQGGATEAFF.

V usage is TRBV5-1 and J usage is TRBJ2-1; D ambiguous. Trimming stripped 0 bases from V and 15 bases from J, with 13 bases between. The CDR3 sequence is 12 residues long. Per the germline V gene, CDR1 is SGHRS and CDR2 is YFSETQ. CDR3 sequence: CASSLDTDPRFF. For the CDR3, the DNA is TGCGCCAGCAGCTTGGATACCGACCCCCGGTTCTTC.

V is TRBV28 and J is TRBJ2-7; 11 bases fit TRBD1. The ends lost 4 bases at V and 3 bases at J; junction bases unmatched: 8. CDR3 length: 16 residues. In germline, CDR1 is MDHEN, CDR2 SYDVKM. This chain's CDR3 is CASSYIPGQGGYEQYF. Written as DNA, the CDR3 is TGTGCCAGCAGTTACATTCCGGGACAGGGGGGCTACGAGCAGTACTTC.

This clone was seen a few times. The V gene is TRBV19, the J gene TRBJ1-2; D remains ambiguous. Germline V gene data show CDR1 as LNHDA and CDR2 as SQIVND (reference sequence). The germline V and J ends were trimmed by 3 bases and 2 bases, with 13 bases remaining between them. CDR3 length: 15 residues. Here the CDR3 reads CASSMTFRGNYGYTF. The CDR3, as DNA: TGTGCCAGTAGTATGACCTTTCGGGGAAACTATGGCTACACCTTC.